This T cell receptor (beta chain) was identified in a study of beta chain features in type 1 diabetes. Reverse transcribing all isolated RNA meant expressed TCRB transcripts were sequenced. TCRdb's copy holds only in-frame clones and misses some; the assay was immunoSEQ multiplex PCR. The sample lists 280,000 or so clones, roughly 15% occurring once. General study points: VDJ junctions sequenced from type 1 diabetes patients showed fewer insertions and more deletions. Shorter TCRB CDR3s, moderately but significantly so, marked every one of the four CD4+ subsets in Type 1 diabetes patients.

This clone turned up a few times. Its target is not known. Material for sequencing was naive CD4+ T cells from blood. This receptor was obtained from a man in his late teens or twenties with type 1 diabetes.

CDR3 in DNA: TGTGCCTGGAGTGTCGGACAGGGGGAGGCCGGGGAGCTGTTTTTT. Encoded protein: CAWSVGQGEAGELFF. The chain uses TRBV30 and TRBJ2-2; 10 nucleotides align to TRBD1. Germline-derived CDR1 and CDR2 are GTSNPN and SVGIG (reference sequence). Losses at the gene ends were 0 bases for V and 6 bases for J; bases not matched to a gene: 4. CDR3 length: 15 residues.